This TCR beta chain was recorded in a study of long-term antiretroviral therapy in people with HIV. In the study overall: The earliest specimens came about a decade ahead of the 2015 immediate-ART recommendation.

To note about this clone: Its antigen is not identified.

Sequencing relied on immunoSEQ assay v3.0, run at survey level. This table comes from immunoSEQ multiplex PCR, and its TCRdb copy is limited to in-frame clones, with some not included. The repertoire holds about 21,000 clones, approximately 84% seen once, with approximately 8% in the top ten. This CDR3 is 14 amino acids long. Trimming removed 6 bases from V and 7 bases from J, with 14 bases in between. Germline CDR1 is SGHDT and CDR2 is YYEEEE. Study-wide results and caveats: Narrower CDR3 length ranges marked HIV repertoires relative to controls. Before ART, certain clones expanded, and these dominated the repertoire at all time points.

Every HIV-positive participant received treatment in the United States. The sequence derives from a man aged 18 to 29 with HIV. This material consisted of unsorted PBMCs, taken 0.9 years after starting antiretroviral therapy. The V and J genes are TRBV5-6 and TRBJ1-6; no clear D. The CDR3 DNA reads TGTGCCAGCACGTATCTTAGGTCGAATTCACCCCTCCACTTT. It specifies CASTYLRSNSPLHF.